Below are 32 T cell receptor beta chains sequenced from a single sample in a study of blood T cell repertoires in COVID-19. TCRdb's table, derived via immunoSEQ multiplex PCR, lists solely in-frame clones and lacks some. In the table there are 100,000 to 150,000 clones, roughly 83% of which are singletons. The sequencing input was peripheral blood. These receptor sequences come from a man aged 40-49 years with active or convalescent COVID-19.

The CDR3 DNA is TGTGCCAGCAGCTCTGAGGTGAACACTGAAGCTTTCTTT. Translating it yields CASSSEVNTEAFF. V usage is TRBV7-3 and J usage is TRBJ1-1; no clear D. V shed 4 bases and J shed 0 bases, with 6 bases lying between them. Per the germline V gene, CDR1 is SGHTA and CDR2 is FQGTGA. The CDR3 length is 13 residues.

CDR3 sequence: CASRSLTEGLRYEQYF. The CDR3 DNA sequence: TGTGCCAGCAGGTCCCTGACGGAGGGTTTACGGTACGAGCAGTACTTC. J is TRBJ2-7 and V is TRBV27, with D tentatively TRBD2 (6 bases). The CDR3 is 16 residues long. Germline V gene data show CDR1 as MNHEY and CDR2 as SMNVEV (reference sequence). V was shortened by 6 bases and J by 4 bases, with 22 bases between the two germline ends.

This clone has only one observation. This sequence joins TRBV5-5 and TRBJ1-4; maybe TRBD1 (6 bases). The CDR3 extends over 18 amino acids. The V and J ends lost 0 bases and 3 bases respectively, with 18 bases between them. The germline gives CDR1 SGHKS, CDR2 YYEKEE (reference sequence). This chain's CDR3 is CASSLGAPNRAPNEKLFF. The CDR3 DNA sequence: TGTGCCAGCAGCTTGGGGGCCCCCAACAGGGCCCCTAATGAAAAACTGTTTTTT.

V gene TRBV27 combines with J gene TRBJ2-3, with a tentative D call TRBD2 (6 bases). With 4 bases removed from V and 1 base from J, the gap between germline ends came to 15 bases. This CDR3 region has 16 residues. Germline CDR1 and CDR2: MNHEY and SMNVEV (reference sequence). The CDR3 is CASSSVAVEGTDTQYF. The CDR3 bases are TGTGCCAGCAGTTCGGTAGCGGTTGAGGGCACAGATACGCAGTATTTT.

This clone was seen more than once but under ten times. The J gene is TRBJ1-1, the V gene TRBV18, with D perhaps TRBD1 (6 bases). CDR1 is KGHSH, CDR2 LQKENI, per germline. Trimming cost V 6 bases and J 5 bases, with 16 bases left between them. The CDR3 contains 14 residues. CDR3 sequence: CASSLGGQGTEAFF. CDR3 nucleotide sequence: TGTGCCAGCTCCCTCGGGGGGCAGGGGACTGAAGCTTTCTTT.

This clone was observed a few times. The chain employs TRBV12-3 or TRBV12-4 and TRBJ1-2; D possibly corresponds to TRBD1 (6 bases). Trimming pared 8 bases from V and 5 bases from J, leaving 12 bases between. The CDR3 is 12 amino acids. CDR3 DNA sequence: TGTGCCAGCGGGGGCTACAATTATGGCTACACCTTC. This sequence encodes CASGGYNYGYTF.

The chain carries TRBV12-5 and TRBJ2-1; TRBD1 might be the D (6 bases). Per germline, CDR1 LGHNT and CDR2 FRNRAP. Trimming pared 5 bases from V and 2 bases from J, leaving 16 bases between. The CDR3 spans 16 residues. This chain's CDR3 is CASGPGRGVTYNEQFF. The CDR3 nucleotides read TGTGCTAGTGGTCCAGGCAGGGGAGTAACCTACAATGAGCAGTTCTTC.

V and J are TRBV6-5 and TRBJ2-2, with 8 bases identical to TRBD2. This CDR3 is built from 15 residues. CDR1 is MNHEY, CDR2 SVGAGI, per germline. The trim removed 3 bases at V and 0 bases at J, leaving 0 bases unmatched. The CDR3 region is CASSYSGTNTGELFF. The CDR3 DNA reads TGTGCCAGCAGTTATAGCGGGACGAACACCGGGGAGCTGTTTTTT.

This chain links TRBV6-2 or TRBV6-3 with TRBJ1-5; D is unresolved. This CDR3 comprises 14 residues. V gave up 3 bases and J gave up 2 bases, with 8 bases separating them. Germline V lookup: CDR1 MNHEY, CDR2 SVGEGT. CDR3: CASSYGRGNQPQHF. For the CDR3, the DNA is TGTGCCAGCAGTTATGGGAGGGGCAATCAGCCCCAGCATTTT.

The chain combines TRBV4-1 with TRBJ1-1; no clear D. Germline values: CDR1 MGHRA, CDR2 YSYEKL. V lost 2 bases and J 0 bases, leaving 10 bases between the germline ends. The CDR3 has 15 residues. The CDR3 loop reads CASSQSPLLNTEAFF. The CDR3, as DNA: TGCGCCAGCAGCCAAAGTCCGCTATTGAACACTGAAGCTTTCTTT.

This rearrangement joins TRBV19 to TRBJ1-5; 7 bases fit TRBD1. The germline CDR1 and CDR2 sequences are LNHDA and SQIVND (reference sequence). V lost 5 bases and J lost 5; bases outside the gene matches: 3. The CDR3 is 13 residues long. The chain's CDR3 is CASSADRDQPQHF. As DNA, the CDR3 is TGTGCCAGTAGTGCCGACAGGGATCAGCCCCAGCATTTT.

This clone appeared a few times. The gene calls are TRBV19 and TRBJ2-2; TRBD2 is a possible D gene (5 bases). Germline V gives CDR1 LNHDA, CDR2 SQIVND (reference sequence). The V gene lost 4 bases and the J gene lost 5 bases, with 8 bases spanning the gap. The CDR3 totals 13 residues. CDR3 region: CASSTRRTGELFF. The CDR3 DNA is TGTGCCAGTAGTACCAGGAGGACCGGGGAGCTGTTTTTT.

This chain connects TRBV29-1 to TRBJ2-4, with 12 nucleotides matching TRBD1. The V and J ends lost 5 bases and 1 base, in that order; junction bases with no gene match: 6. Germline CDR1 SQVTM, CDR2 ANQGSEA. This CDR3 spans 16 amino acids. CDR3 nucleotides: TGCAGCGTTCGCGGGACAGGGGGCCTGGCCAAAAACATTCAGTACTTC. Translating it yields CSVRGTGGLAKNIQYF.

The genes are TRBV12-3 or TRBV12-4 and TRBJ2-5; D ambiguous. The CDR3 spans 12 residues. The germline V and J ends were trimmed by 1 base and 4 bases, with 4 bases remaining between them. Here the CDR3 reads CASSLVLETQYF. The CDR3 DNA sequence: TGTGCCAGCAGTTTAGTATTAGAGACCCAGTACTTC.

This rearrangement joins TRBV9 to TRBJ2-3, with D unclear. CDR3 length: 16 residues. The V gene lost 1 base and the J gene lost 0 bases, with 12 bases spanning the gap. Germline lookup yields CDR1 SGDLS and CDR2 YYNGEE. The CDR3 sequence: CASSVNRIASTDTQYF. The DNA for the CDR3 is TGTGCCAGCAGCGTAAATAGGATAGCCAGCACAGATACGCAGTATTTT.

The J gene is TRBJ2-2, the V gene TRBV19, with 10 bases lining up with TRBD2. CDR1 and CDR2 (germline): LNHDA, SQIVND (reference sequence). The CDR3 contains 16 residues. V lost 3 bases and J lost 7; bases outside the gene matches: 8. The CDR3 is CASSITPSGGGGELFF. For the CDR3, the DNA is TGTGCCAGTAGTATTACCCCTAGCGGGGGAGGCGGGGAGCTGTTTTTT.

The V gene is TRBV5-5, the J gene TRBJ1-2; maybe TRBD1 (5 bases). V was pared by 0 bases and J by 3 bases, with 12 bases between. CDR1 is SGHKS and CDR2 is YYEKEE in the germline V gene (reference sequence). The CDR3 runs 15 residues. The CDR3: CASSLEQANYYGYTF. The CDR3 nucleotides are TGTGCCAGCAGCTTGGAACAGGCTAATTACTATGGCTACACCTTC.

The genes are TRBV7-2 and TRBJ2-7; TRBD1 is a possible D gene (6 bases). The V gene lost 2 bases and the J gene lost 3 bases, with 14 bases spanning the gap. The CDR3 has 15 residues. The germline V gene encodes CDR1 SGHTA and CDR2 FQGNSA. The CDR3 region has the DNA TGTGCCAGCAGCTTAAAGGGGGACCCCGACTACGAGCAGTACTTC. Translated, it gives CASSLKGDPDYEQYF.

V is TRBV11-2 and J is TRBJ2-3; D call uncertain. The CDR3 is 13 amino acids. Germline assignment: CDR1 SGHAT and CDR2 FQNNGV. Trimming took off 0 bases at V and 7 bases at J, with 8 bases between the two ends. The CDR3 loop is CASSLESPNTQYF. DNA for the CDR3: TGTGCCAGCAGCTTAGAGAGCCCGAATACGCAGTATTTT.

J is TRBJ2-1 and V is TRBV29-1; maybe TRBD1 (6 bases). CDR1 and CDR2 (germline): SQVTM, ANQGSEA. This CDR3 region has 17 residues. The V gene lost 3 bases and the J gene lost 0 bases, with 18 bases spanning the gap. CDR3 protein: CSVDLGGQRSSYNEQFF. The CDR3 nucleotides are TGCAGCGTTGACCTAGGAGGACAGCGGAGCTCCTACAATGAGCAGTTCTTC.

The V and J genes are TRBV9 and TRBJ1-1, with D uncertain. V gave up 3 bases and J gave up 5 bases, with 11 bases separating them. From germline, CDR1 is SGDLS and CDR2 YYNGEE. The CDR3 consists of 13 residues. Here the CDR3 reads CASSALQDTEAFF. DNA for the CDR3: TGTGCCAGCAGCGCCCTGCAGGATACTGAAGCTTTCTTT.

The chain recombines TRBV27 with TRBJ1-2; TRBD1 is a possible D gene (5 bases). Trimming took 3 bases from V and 7 from J, leaving 21 bases between them. Germline-derived CDR1 and CDR2 are MNHEY and SMNVEV (reference sequence). This CDR3 region has 16 residues. CDR3 sequence: CASSLSALGAPGGYTF. CDR3 bases: TGTGCCAGCAGTTTGTCGGCCTTAGGGGCGCCGGGTGGCTACACCTTC.

The chain carries TRBV30 and TRBJ2-1; a possible D gene is TRBD1 (6 bases). This CDR3 spans 13 amino acids. The V and J ends lost 1 base and 10 bases respectively, with 14 bases between them. The germline gives CDR1 GTSNPN, CDR2 SVGIG (reference sequence). CDR3 in amino acids: CAWSASGVWEQFF. The CDR3 region has the DNA TGTGCCTGGAGTGCCTCAGGGGTCTGGGAGCAGTTCTTC. The entire variable domain, with the rest obtained from reference TRBV30 and TRBJ2-1, is as follows: SQTIHQWPATLVQPVGSPLSLECTVEGTSNPNLYWYRQAAGRGLQLLFYSVGIGQISSEVPQNLSASRPQDRQFILSSKKLLLSDSGFYLCAWSASGVWEQFFGPGTRLTVL.

J is TRBJ1-1 and V is TRBV27, with 8 bases identical to TRBD1. Germline V CDR1 and CDR2: MNHEY, SMNVEV (reference sequence). The V segment lost 3 bases and the J segment 5 bases; nucleotides outside the gene matches: 5. The CDR3 extends over 14 amino acids. The CDR3 spells CASSLRQGFTEAFF. The CDR3 bases are TGTGCCAGCAGTTTGAGACAGGGGTTTACTGAAGCTTTCTTT.

This clone was found a few times. The genes are TRBV10-3 and TRBJ1-2; D gene uncertain. Germline CDR1 is ENHRY and CDR2 is SYGVKD. This CDR3 has 16 residues. Trimming took 0 bases from V and 6 from J, leaving 17 bases between them. Here the CDR3 reads CAISESVEGSRDGYTF. CDR3 DNA sequence: TGTGCCATCAGTGAGTCGGTCGAGGGTAGTAGGGATGGCTACACCTTC.

The chain carries TRBV15 and TRBJ2-1, with TRBD2 matching over 10 bases. The CDR3 has 16 residues. Germline CDR1 is LNHNV and CDR2 is YYDKDF (reference sequence). J lost 8 bases, V lost 5 bases, and 12 bases had no gene match. The CDR3 sequence: CATSPAGLAIGDEQFF. CDR3 in DNA: TGTGCCACCAGCCCTGCGGGACTAGCGATAGGCGATGAGCAGTTCTTC.

The chain combines TRBV6-2 or TRBV6-3 with TRBJ2-7, with 11 bases identical to TRBD1. The ends lost 3 bases at V and 6 bases at J; junction bases unmatched: 10. Germline CDR1 is MNHEY and CDR2 is SVGEGT. This CDR3 spans 16 amino acids. CDR3 nucleotide sequence: TGTGCCAGCAGTTATTCCGTGGGACAGGGGGTCATCGAGCAGTACTTC. Translating gives CASSYSVGQGVIEQYF.

The genes are TRBV30 and TRBJ1-1; a weak D match, TRBD1 (6 bases). There are 14 residues in the CDR3. Per germline, CDR1 GTSNPN and CDR2 SVGIG (reference sequence). With 0 bases removed from V and 6 bases from J, the gap between germline ends came to 14 bases. In nucleotides, the CDR3 is TGTGCCTGGAGTGTTGGACAGTCAGTTGCTGAAGCTTTCTTT. Translated, it gives CAWSVGQSVAEAFF. The variable domain in full, completed from reference TRBV30 and TRBJ1-1, reads SQTIHQWPATLVQPVGSPLSLECTVEGTSNPNLYWYRQAAGRGLQLLFYSVGIGQISSEVPQNLSASRPQDRQFILSSKKLLLSDSGFYLCAWSVGQSVAEAFFGQGTRLTVV.

This clone was observed a single time. The DNA for the CDR3 is TGTGCCAGCAGCGTAGCTTGGGCTAGCGGGAACAACGAGCAGTACTTC. Translation gives CASSVAWASGNNEQYF. The rearrangement uses TRBV9 and TRBJ2-7, with 9 bases fitting TRBD2. The ends lost 0 bases at V and 5 bases at J; junction bases unmatched: 9. Looked up from germline, CDR1 is SGDLS and CDR2 is YYNGEE. This CDR3 region has 16 residues.

The J gene is TRBJ2-1, the V gene TRBV30; possible D gene TRBD2, 5 bases. Germline CDR1 is GTSNPN and CDR2 is SVGIG (reference sequence). The CDR3 spans 11 residues. The germline V and J ends were trimmed by 2 bases and 13 bases, with 12 bases remaining between them. As DNA, the CDR3 is TGTGCCTGGAGTTCCAGAGGGAGCCAGTTCTTC. Translation gives CAWSSRGSQFF.

V gene TRBV10-2 combines with J gene TRBJ1-5; D is uncertain. Germline V gene data show CDR1 as WSHSY and CDR2 as SAAADI. V was shortened by 0 bases and J by 0 bases, with 9 bases between the two germline ends. CDR3 length: 16 amino acids. CDR3 protein: CASSESGSHSNQPQHF. The CDR3 nucleotides read TGCGCCAGCAGTGAGTCGGGCAGCCATAGCAATCAGCCCCAGCATTTT.

V and J are TRBV28 and TRBJ1-4; possibly TRBD1 for D (5 bases). CDR1 is MDHEN, CDR2 SYDVKM, per germline. V was clipped by 4 bases and J by 15 bases, with 21 bases between them. This CDR3 has 14 residues. In nucleotides, the CDR3 is TGTGCCAGCAGTTCCCAGGGTAGTGTCCGATTGATGTTTTTT. Translated, it gives CASSSQGSVRLMFF.